This T cell receptor beta chain was identified during a study of read filtering for tumor transcriptome and immune sequencing (TCRdb year 2020). Regarding the research as a whole: The cohort was composed of approximately 17 male and about 14 female patients, with a mean age of approximately 70 years and an age range of roughly 40 to 85. TCR repertoires obtained by targeted immune repertoire sequencing and by bulk whole-transcriptome sequencing performed on the same bone marrow samples were compared. Under revised international staging, roughly 8 patients fell into R-ISS I, more than 15 into R-ISS II and roughly 7 into R-ISS III. TCR-region mapped reads per sample ranged from about 4.05 to 10.27 million with IR-seq versus only about 85 to 1273 with RNA-seq. Whole-transcriptome libraries were prepared with the TruSeq RNA Access Library Prep Kit after DNase treatment. One of the main goals was to work out a read-filtering strategy for immune repertoire data, in particular whether clonotypes backed by only a single read should be removed.

Overall results and qualifications from the work: Single-read clonotypes made up 80% to 90% of clonotypes but only approximately 3.5% of total reads in IR-seq, compared with around 71% of clonotypes and 44.6% of reads in RNA-seq. The sorted CD138-negative fraction was not purified T cells but a mixed bone marrow immune population. Compared with RNA-seq, IR-seq captured clonotypes at much greater depth and more reliably, and a smaller IR-seq throughput was enough to identify most of the shared clonotypes. The correlation between IR-seq and RNA-seq shared clonotype proportions rose when single-read clonotypes were removed.

This clonotype was recorded many times. This clone's antigen is unknown. No much larger clone is present one base from it, and per-base qualities are unavailable. Every patient had bone marrow sampled at the time of active disease. Ficoll-Hypaque density gradient centrifugation was used to isolate the bone marrow mononuclear cells. CD138-negative cells were obtained by negative selection after labeling with CD138 magnetic microbeads on a MACS separator, removing myeloma plasma cells. Flow cytometry with CD138 antibodies on an Attune NxT was used to check how pure the isolated cells were. Total RNA was extracted using TRIzol reagent and was quantified on a NanoDrop spectrophotometer. Paired RNA-seq and IR-seq were performed on the CD138-negative bone marrow sample of each patient. The V end loses 7 bases and the J end loses 4 bases, and a stretch of 10 bases separates them. The cysteine opens and the phenylalanine closes a CDR3 of 12 amino acids. Only CDR3 DNA remains: 36 bases, in frame from the first base.

TCR libraries were constructed from approximately 390 ng RNA using the Immunoverse kit, and molecular barcoded adaptors covering alpha/delta and beta/gamma chains were employed. The same RNA used for transcriptome sequencing was used for TCR library preparation. TCR libraries were sequenced on an Illumina HiSeq 4000 with 2 x 150 cycles. The source study handled its data this way. With MiXCR, TCR reads were aligned to human V, D, J and C references and assembled into CDR3 clonotypes, with quality filtering and error correction included. Clonotype counts and gene usage diversity were analyzed with the tcR package in R. For inspection of raw mapping reads, RNA-seq reads were mapped by STAR aligner version 2.5.3a onto GRCh37 of the human genome. IR-seq fastq files were randomly downsampled with Seqtk 1.3 to test the effect of sequencing depth on detected clonotypes. Starting from the raw public reads, TCRdb applied fastp trimming at Q25, assembled clones with MiXCR and retained in-frame beta chains. Entries are consolidated by CDR3 protein sequence, retaining the most common genes and DNA. In this record, the V and J calls reflect TCRdb's handling and not the investigators' own analysis. The sample records approximately 43,000 distinct CDR3 sequences, 13% of which are singletons. Roughly 31% of the sample comes from the top ten.

This clonotype was obtained from a donor at least 40 years old with multiple myeloma. Sequences were obtained from a population of CD138-negative cells sorted from bone marrow. Interpreted using the paper, the cell subset or site label stands for: bone marrow mononuclear cells depleted of CD138+ plasma/myeloma cells by negative magnetic selection. The V gene is TRBV12-3 or TRBV12-4 and the J gene is TRBJ1-1; no confident D gene assignment can be made. The nucleotide sequence reads as follows: TGTGCCAGCAACTACTTGGGCACTGAAGCTTTCTTT. Translated, this gives CASNYLGTEAFF.